The 12 T cell receptor beta chains below all came from one sample that was sequenced in a study of spatial heterogeneity in lung cancer. TCRdb re-called the 5' RACE reads with MiXCR, one entry per CDR3 protein. Counted here are tens of thousands of distinct CDR3 sequences, about 14% occurring once; the ten biggest clones make up 7.2%. Sample time point: sample taken at primary tumor resection. The authors sequenced whole RNA from tumor, nontumor lung or frozen PBMC without sorting. The sequences come from PBMCs, collected at surgery. The receptors come from a male donor with early-stage non-small cell lung cancer.

This sequence joins TRBV5-1 and TRBJ2-1; 7 nucleotides line up with TRBD2. The trim removed 5 bases at V and 0 bases at J, leaving 8 bases unmatched. The CDR3 totals 16 residues. Per germline, CDR1 SGHRS and CDR2 YFSETQ. The CDR3 DNA follows: TGCGCCAGCAGTTCCGGGACTACAGGCTCCTACAATGAGCAGTTCTTC. Its protein product is CASSSGTTGSYNEQFF.

There are a few counts of this clonotype. V usage is TRBV7-6 and J usage is TRBJ2-5; D gene unclear. Trimming shortened V by 3 bases and J by 5 bases, and 19 bases separated the two germline ends. Germline V gene lookup returns CDR1 SGHVS and CDR2 FNYEAQ. The CDR3 contains 16 residues. CDR3 protein: CASSLGSRLQWETQYF. In DNA form, the CDR3 reads TGTGCCAGCAGCTTGGGGTCTAGGCTCCAGTGGGAGACCCAGTACTTC.

This clonotype was seen many times. The chain has TRBV19 and TRBJ2-1; D ambiguous. The CDR3 runs 14 residues. Trimming cost V 3 bases and J 2 bases, with 8 bases left between them. CDR1 and CDR2 (germline): LNHDA, SQIVND (reference sequence). CDR3 sequence: CASSMIGPYNEQFF. CDR3 nucleotide sequence: TGTGCCAGTAGTATGATCGGGCCCTACAATGAGCAGTTCTTC.

At least ten counts were recorded for this clonotype. The V gene is TRBV5-4, the J gene TRBJ2-6, with D unresolved. Germline V CDR1 and CDR2: SGHNT, YYREEE (reference sequence). Trimming removed 0 bases from V and 0 bases from J, with 13 bases in between. The CDR3 extends over 18 amino acids. The chain's CDR3 is CASSLGVSHFSGANVLTF. CDR3 coding DNA: TGTGCCAGCAGCTTGGGGGTCAGCCACTTCTCTGGGGCCAACGTCCTGACTTTC.

This chain links TRBV10-3 with TRBJ2-6; a weak D match, TRBD1 (6 bases). This CDR3 has 18 amino acids. In germline, CDR1 is ENHRY, CDR2 SYGVKD. The germline V and J ends were trimmed by 5 bases and 0 bases, with 17 bases remaining between them. The DNA of the CDR3 is TGTGCCATCAGTAACCCAGGGGCGAGTAACTCTGGGGCCAACGTCCTGACTTTC. Its translation: CAISNPGASNSGANVLTF.

This clonotype was detected ten times or more. The chain carries TRBV29-1 and TRBJ2-1; possible D gene TRBD1, 6 bases. The V end was cut by 5 bases, the J end by 4 bases, with 12 bases between. There are 13 residues in the CDR3. Per germline, CDR1 SQVTM and CDR2 ANQGSEA. CDR3 residues: CSVLTGPYNEQFF. The CDR3 nucleotides are TGCAGCGTTTTGACAGGTCCTTACAATGAGCAGTTCTTC.

Note on this clonotype: A much larger clone lies a single base off, so this may be a read error. This likely comes from a read error, as the CDR3 has no conserved phenylalanine or tryptophan at its end. The chain uses TRBV7-3 and TRBJ2-5; 12 positions match TRBD2. Germline V gives CDR1 SGHTA, CDR2 FQGTGA. V lost 4 bases, J lost 2 bases, and 2 bases stayed unmatched. This CDR3 is 15 amino acids long. The CDR3 loop reads CASSSLAGGQETQYL. CDR3 bases: TGTGCCAGCAGCTCCCTAGCGGGAGGGCAAGAGACCCAGTACCTC.

The chain has TRBV5-1 and TRBJ2-2; TRBD1 might be the D (6 bases). From germline, CDR1 is SGHRS and CDR2 YFSETQ. The CDR3 loop spans 13 amino acids. Trimming removed 7 bases at V and 2 bases at J, with 9 bases between. The DNA for the CDR3 is TGCGCCAGCTCCAGGGGAAACACCGGGGAGCTGTTTTTT. This translates into CASSRGNTGELFF.

This clonotype was seen ten or more times. The J gene is TRBJ2-7, the V gene TRBV4-1; 7 positions match TRBD1. V lost 0 bases and J lost 5; bases outside the gene matches: 7. This CDR3 is built from 15 residues. Germline lookup yields CDR1 MGHRA and CDR2 YSYEKL. The CDR3 nucleotides read TGCGCCAGCAGCCAAGAGGGCAGGGGGATAAACGAGCAGTACTTC. As protein: CASSQEGRGINEQYF.

In its sample, this clonotype was seen a few times. This chain links TRBV29-1 with TRBJ1-4, with unresolved D. There are 10 residues in the CDR3. Trimming left V 7 bases short and J 8 bases short, with 8 bases between. Per germline, CDR1 SQVTM and CDR2 ANQGSEA. This CDR3 is CSGLWEKLFF. The CDR3 DNA follows: TGCAGCGGTCTTTGGGAAAAACTGTTTTTT.

This clonotype came up many times. The J gene is TRBJ1-1, the V gene TRBV11-2; D not resolved. V lost 4 bases and J lost 5, with 17 bases in between. The CDR3 extends over 15 amino acids. The V gene's germline CDR1 is SGHAT and CDR2 FQNNGV. The CDR3 loop reads CASSSAAGPGTEAFF. DNA for the CDR3: TGTGCCAGCAGCTCAGCTGCGGGTCCGGGAACTGAAGCTTTCTTT. Using reference TRBV11-2 and TRBJ1-1 for the parts outside the CDR3, the full variable domain is EAGVAQSPRYKIIEKRQSVAFWCNPISGHATLYWYQQILGQGPKLLIQFQNNGVVDDSQLPKDRFSAERLKGVDSTLKIQPAKLEDSAVYLCASSSAAGPGTEAFFGQGTRLTVV.

This clonotype came up once. This may be a read error: a much more frequent sequence differs by one nucleotide. This chain joins TRBV4-1 and TRBJ1-1; no clear D gene. The CDR3 is 15 residues long. V was clipped by 8 bases and J by 5 bases, with 21 bases between them. Per germline, CDR1 MGHRA and CDR2 YSYEKL. CDR3 nucleotide sequence: TGCGCCAGCCACCACGGAGGGATGTGGCGAACTGAAGCTTTCTTT. This translates into CASHHGGMWRTEAFF.